Sequencing of this T cell receptor beta chain was carried out in a study of a mutant IDH1 vaccine in newly diagnosed glioma. Study summary: Following radiotherapy alone, or alongside temozolomide cycles, vaccination was started after an interval of 4-6 weeks.

The repertoire was sequenced with immunoSEQ multiplex PCR; TCRdb's copy has only in-frame clones and lacks some. The table records tens of thousands of clones, 70% to 90% of them present only once. Noted time point: week 35, safety follow-up. Vaccination comprised doses that each held 300 ug of mutant IDH1 20-mer peptide, plus topical imiquimod. As concerns this clone: Its antigen is undetermined.

This specimen consisted of PBMCs, obtained from a glioma patient whose treatment included an IDH1 peptide vaccine. This clonotype was sampled from a woman between 35 and 50 years old with glioma.

CDR3 nucleotide sequence: TGTGCCAGCGCGACAGGGGGCGCTCGGGAAAAACTGTTTTTT. Its protein product is CASATGGAREKLFF. The chain employs TRBV6-5 and TRBJ1-4; TRBD1 matches 10 bases. Trimming took 8 bases from V and 8 from J; bases not matched to a gene: 8. CDR1 and CDR2 (germline): MNHEY, SVGAGI. The CDR3 is made up of 14 amino acids.